Listed below are T cell receptor beta chains from one sample, sequenced in a study of long-term antiretroviral therapy in people with HIV. Some clones are missing from TCRdb's copy, which holds only in-frame ones; the method was immunoSEQ multiplex PCR. The table records about 25,000 clones, 70% to 90% of them present only once. The starting material was unsorted PBMCs, obtained 1.2 years after starting antiretroviral therapy. All receptors derive from a man aged 45-60 years with HIV. The CDR3 runs from the conserved cysteine through the conserved F or W. Each record gives: J gene, V gene, D gene, clone size, CDR3 protein, CDR3 DNA. A D gene is named only where the DNA matches it firmly. Not every row has a clone size; where given, it reads once, few, many or a size class.

J gene: TRBJ1-2
V gene: TRBV7-8
D gene: .
clone size: .
CDR3 protein: CASSPTRTYGYTF
CDR3 DNA: TGTGCCAGCAGCCCGACCCGGACTTATGGCTACACCTTC

J gene: TRBJ2-1
V gene: TRBV4-3
D gene: .
clone size: .
CDR3 protein: CASSQGAGSNEQFF
CDR3 DNA: TGCGCCAGCAGCCAAGGCGCAGGGAGCAATGAGCAGTTCTTC

J gene: TRBJ1-1
V gene: TRBV20-1
D gene: .
clone size: .
CDR3 protein: CSASPRGEAFF
CDR3 DNA: TGCAGTGCATCCCCCCGGGGCGAAGCTTTCTTT

J gene: TRBJ2-1
V gene: TRBV28
D gene: TRBD2
clone size: .
CDR3 protein: CASRIPSGAANEQFF
CDR3 DNA: TGTGCCAGCAGAATACCTAGCGGGGCGGCAAATGAGCAGTTCTTC

J gene: TRBJ2-7
V gene: TRBV5-5
D gene: .
clone size: .
CDR3 protein: CASSFGQFSYEQYF
CDR3 DNA: TGTGCCAGCAGCTTCGGACAGTTCTCCTACGAGCAGTACTTC

J gene: TRBJ1-6
V gene: TRBV14
D gene: .
clone size: few
CDR3 protein: CASSQLSFRAPLHF
CDR3 DNA: TGTGCCAGCAGCCAATTGAGTTTTAGAGCACCCCTCCACTTT

J gene: TRBJ2-3
V gene: TRBV5-1
D gene: TRBD2
clone size: .
CDR3 protein: CASSSGLGTTDTQYF
CDR3 DNA: TGCGCCAGCAGCTCCGGACTAGGGACTACAGATACGCAGTATTTT

J gene: TRBJ1-6
V gene: TRBV28
D gene: TRBD1
clone size: few
CDR3 protein: CASKTTGGESSYNSPLHF
CDR3 DNA: TGTGCCAGCAAGACTACAGGGGGCGAAAGCTCCTATAATTCACCCCTCCACTTT

J gene: TRBJ1-5
V gene: TRBV6-1
D gene: .
clone size: .
CDR3 protein: CASSGSGKANQPQHF
CDR3 DNA: TGTGCCAGCAGTGGCTCCGGGAAAGCAAATCAGCCCCAGCATTTT

J gene: TRBJ1-2
V gene: TRBV5-4
D gene: TRBD1
clone size: .
CDR3 protein: CASSASYRGEGYTF
CDR3 DNA: TGTGCCAGCAGCGCCTCGTACAGGGGAGAAGGCTACACCTTC

J gene: TRBJ2-1
V gene: TRBV28
D gene: TRBD2
clone size: .
CDR3 protein: CASRSPEGGGARRFF
CDR3 DNA: TGTGCCAGCAGATCCCCGGAGGGCGGGGGGGCGCGGCGCTTCTTC

J gene: TRBJ1-1
V gene: TRBV19
D gene: TRBD1
clone size: .
CDR3 protein: CASRTGLNTEAFF
CDR3 DNA: TGTGCCAGTCGGACAGGGCTGAACACTGAAGCTTTCTTT

J gene: TRBJ2-4
V gene: TRBV5-4
D gene: TRBD1
clone size: .
CDR3 protein: CASSLWTGRNIQYF
CDR3 DNA: TGTGCCAGCAGCTTATGGACAGGGAGGAACATTCAGTACTTC

J gene: TRBJ1-1
V gene: TRBV27
D gene: .
clone size: .
CDR3 protein: CASSPGTPWTAFF
CDR3 DNA: TGTGCCAGCAGTCCTGGGACCCCGTGGACGGCTTTCTTT

J gene: TRBJ1-1
V gene: TRBV23-1
D gene: .
clone size: .
CDR3 protein: CASSPLQWEGRTEAFF
CDR3 DNA: TGCGCCAGCAGTCCTCTGCAATGGGAGGGTAGGACTGAAGCTTTCTTT

J gene: TRBJ1-5
V gene: TRBV5-6
D gene: TRBD1
clone size: .
CDR3 protein: CASSQGQTNQPQHF
CDR3 DNA: TGTGCCAGCAGCCAGGGACAGACGAATCAGCCCCAGCATTTT

J gene: TRBJ2-7
V gene: TRBV5-1
D gene: TRBD1
clone size: .
CDR3 protein: CASSPTGGSYEQYF
CDR3 DNA: TGCGCCAGCAGCCCTACAGGGGGCTCCTACGAGCAGTACTTC

J gene: TRBJ1-2
V gene: TRBV29-1
D gene: TRBD1
clone size: .
CDR3 protein: CSVGGQGSYNYGYTF
CDR3 DNA: TGCAGCGTTGGGGGACAGGGCTCATATAACTATGGCTACACCTTC

J gene: TRBJ1-3
V gene: TRBV19
D gene: .
clone size: .
CDR3 protein: CASSLDRISGNTIYF
CDR3 DNA: TGTGCCAGTAGTTTGGACAGAATCTCTGGAAACACCATATATTTT

J gene: TRBJ2-7
V gene: TRBV5-6
D gene: TRBD1
clone size: .
CDR3 protein: CASTTDHRTGTDEQYF
CDR3 DNA: TGTGCCAGCACCACTGACCATAGGACAGGGACGGACGAGCAGTACTTC

J gene: TRBJ2-7
V gene: TRBV7-9
D gene: .
clone size: .
CDR3 protein: CASSQGSSEQYF
CDR3 DNA: TGTGCCAGCAGCCAGGGTAGTTCCGAGCAGTACTTC

J gene: TRBJ2-3
V gene: TRBV27
D gene: .
clone size: once
CDR3 protein: CASSLWVSADTQYF
CDR3 DNA: TGTGCCAGCAGTTTATGGGTTTCGGCAGATACGCAGTATTTT

J gene: TRBJ1-5
V gene: TRBV19
D gene: TRBD1
clone size: .
CDR3 protein: CASSRAGDRINQPQHF
CDR3 DNA: TGTGCCAGTAGCCGGGCTGGGGACAGAATCAATCAGCCCCAGCATTTT

J gene: TRBJ1-6
V gene: TRBV5-1
D gene: TRBD1
clone size: .
CDR3 protein: CASSLDDRASSPLHF
CDR3 DNA: TGCGCCAGCAGCTTAGACGACAGGGCTAGTTCACCCCTCCACTTT

J gene: TRBJ1-2
V gene: TRBV6-1
D gene: TRBD1
clone size: .
CDR3 protein: CASSELRGPGQTYGYTF
CDR3 DNA: TGTGCCAGCAGTGAACTTAGGGGGCCCGGCCAAACCTATGGCTACACCTTC

J gene: TRBJ1-2
V gene: TRBV28
D gene: TRBD1
clone size: .
CDR3 protein: CASREDRAAGYTF
CDR3 DNA: TGTGCCAGCAGGGAGGACAGGGCGGCTGGCTACACCTTC